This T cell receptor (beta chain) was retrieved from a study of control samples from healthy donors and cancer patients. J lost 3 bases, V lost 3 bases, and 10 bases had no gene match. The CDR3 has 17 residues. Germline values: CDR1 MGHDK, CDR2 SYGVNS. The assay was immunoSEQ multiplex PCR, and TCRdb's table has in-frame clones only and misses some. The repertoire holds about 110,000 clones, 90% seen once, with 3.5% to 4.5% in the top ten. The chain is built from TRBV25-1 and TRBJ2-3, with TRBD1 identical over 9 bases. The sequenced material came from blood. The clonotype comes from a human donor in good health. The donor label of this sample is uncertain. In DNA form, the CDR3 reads TGTGCCAGCAGTGATCAAACCGGGACAGGGAGGACAGATACGCAGTATTTT. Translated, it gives CASSDQTGTGRTDTQYF.